This TCR beta chain was identified during a study of T cells in Graves' hyperthyroidism and ophthalmopathy. General study findings and limits: By a 13 V-J model, ophthalmopathy was set apart from stable hyperthyroidism. In the blood, most expanded thyroid clonotypes above 0.001 appeared as well.

The source material, RNA transcripts, was used to amplify TCR beta CDR3 regions. When the TCR CDR3 underwent first-round RT-PCR, the HTBI primer set was used. Using its own MiXCR run on the multiplex PCR reads, TCRdb lists one record per CDR3 protein. The profile shows 700,000 or so distinct CDR3 sequences, approximately 16% of them singletons. As regards this clonotype: The antigen is unknown.

CDR1 and CDR2 from the germline V gene are SGHRS and YFSETQ. The CDR3 consists of 15 residues. The J segment lost 1 base and the V segment lost 3 bases, leaving 5 bases of the junction unmatched. Patients aged 18 to 65 had newly diagnosed hyperthyroidism lasting under 2 months. Clinical symptoms, serum thyroxine, TRAb, thyroid ultrasound and orbital computed tomography established diagnosis. This sequence joins TRBV5-1 and TRBJ2-3, with 7 bases lining up with TRBD1. This receptor was identified in a man aged 18 to 29 with Graves' hyperthyroidism. Sequencing was done on a sample of blood. The CDR3 DNA is TGCGCCAGCAGCTCCCAGGGACAGCGCACAGATACGCAGTATTTT. Translation gives CASSSQGQRTDTQYF.